The clone carrying this T cell receptor (beta chain) was recorded only once. The CDR3 runs to 15 residues. CDR1 MNHNS and CDR2 SASEGT come from the germline V gene. Deletions cut 3 bases from V and 1 base from J, with 10 bases between. The record originates from a study of cytomegalovirus exposure and HLA in healthy donors. Here immunoSEQ multiplex PCR was the method, and the copy in TCRdb shows in-frame clones only, minus some. The table has roughly 260,000 clones, nearly 90% seen once. The origin of this receptor is a woman aged 18-29 years in good health and CMV-seronegative. V is TRBV6-1 and J is TRBJ1-5; D ambiguous. The sequencing input was PBMCs. CDR3 amino acids: CASSDSLLSNQPQHF. The CDR3 DNA reads as TGTGCCAGCAGTGATTCTTTACTAAGCAATCAGCCCCAGCATTTT.